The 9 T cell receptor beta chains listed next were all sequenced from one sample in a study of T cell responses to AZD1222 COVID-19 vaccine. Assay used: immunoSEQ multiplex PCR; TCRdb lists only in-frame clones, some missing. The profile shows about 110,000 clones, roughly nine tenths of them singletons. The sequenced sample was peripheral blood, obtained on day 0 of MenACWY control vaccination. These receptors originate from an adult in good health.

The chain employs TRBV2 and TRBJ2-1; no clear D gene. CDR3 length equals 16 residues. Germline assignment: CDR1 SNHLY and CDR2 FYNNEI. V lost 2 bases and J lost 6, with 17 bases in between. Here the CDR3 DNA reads TGTGCCAGCAGTGAACTGGGCGGAATGGTGGGCAATGAGCAGTTCTTC. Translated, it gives CASSELGGMVGNEQFF.

The CDR3 protein is CASSLREGTEAFF. DNA of the CDR3: TGTGCCAGCAGTCTCCGGGAGGGGACTGAAGCTTTCTTT. The chain employs TRBV6-5 and TRBJ1-1; tentatively, D is TRBD1 (5 bases). The CDR3 extends over 13 amino acids. V shed 5 bases and J shed 5 bases, with 12 bases lying between them. Germline CDR1 MNHEY, CDR2 SVGAGI.

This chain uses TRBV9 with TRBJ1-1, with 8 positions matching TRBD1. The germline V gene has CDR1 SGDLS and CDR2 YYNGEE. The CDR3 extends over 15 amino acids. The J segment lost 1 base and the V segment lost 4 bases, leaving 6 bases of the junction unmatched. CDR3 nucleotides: TGTGCCAGCAGCTCTTTGGACAGGGCGAACACTGAAGCTTTCTTT. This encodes CASSSLDRANTEAFF.

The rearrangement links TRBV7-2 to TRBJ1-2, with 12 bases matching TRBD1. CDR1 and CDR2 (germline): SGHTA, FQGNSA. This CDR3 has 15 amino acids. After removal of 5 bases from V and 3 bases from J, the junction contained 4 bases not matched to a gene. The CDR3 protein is CASSAGTGGYYGYTF. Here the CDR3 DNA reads TGTGCCAGCAGCGCAGGGACAGGGGGCTACTATGGCTACACCTTC.

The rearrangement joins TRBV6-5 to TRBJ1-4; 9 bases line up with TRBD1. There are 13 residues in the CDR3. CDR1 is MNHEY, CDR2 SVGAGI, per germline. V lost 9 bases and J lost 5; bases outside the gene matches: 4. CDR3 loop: CASSDRGNEKLFF. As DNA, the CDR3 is TGTGCCAGTTCCGACAGGGGGAATGAAAAACTGTTTTTT.

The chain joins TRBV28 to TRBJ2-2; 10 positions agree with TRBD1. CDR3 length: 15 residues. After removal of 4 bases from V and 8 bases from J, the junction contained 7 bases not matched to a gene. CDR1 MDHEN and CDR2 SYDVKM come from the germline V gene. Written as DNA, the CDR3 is TGTGCCAGCAGTTCCCCCGGGACAGGGGTAGGGGAGCTGTTTTTT. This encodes CASSSPGTGVGELFF.

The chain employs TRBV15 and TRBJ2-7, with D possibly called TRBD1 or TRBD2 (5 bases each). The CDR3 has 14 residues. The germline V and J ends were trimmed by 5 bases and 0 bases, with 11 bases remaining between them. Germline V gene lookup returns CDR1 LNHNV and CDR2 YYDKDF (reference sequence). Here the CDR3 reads CATSPWGTSYEQYF. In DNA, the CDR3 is TGTGCCACCAGCCCCTGGGGGACCTCCTACGAGCAGTACTTC. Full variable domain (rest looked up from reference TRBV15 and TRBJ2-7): DAMVIQNPRYQVTQFGKPVTLSCSQTLNHNVMYWYQQKSSQAPKLLFHYYDKDFNNEADTPDNFQSRRPNTSFCFLDIRSPGLGDTAMYLCATSPWGTSYEQYFGPGTRLTVT.

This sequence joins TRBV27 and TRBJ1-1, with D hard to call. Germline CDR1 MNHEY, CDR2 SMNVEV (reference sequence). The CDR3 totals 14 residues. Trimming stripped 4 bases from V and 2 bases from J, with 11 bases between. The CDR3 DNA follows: TGTGCCAGCAGTTCGGGAGGAACCAACACTGAAGCTTTCTTT. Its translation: CASSSGGTNTEAFF.

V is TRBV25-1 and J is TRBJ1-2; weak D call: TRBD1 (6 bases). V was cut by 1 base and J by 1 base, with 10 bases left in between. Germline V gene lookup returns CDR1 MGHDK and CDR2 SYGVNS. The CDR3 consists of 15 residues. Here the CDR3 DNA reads TGTGCCAGCAGTGAATCCCCAGGGGATAACTATGGCTACACCTTC. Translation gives CASSESPGDNYGYTF.